Described below is a single T cell receptor (beta chain) sequence and its context. The antigen is unknown. The junction shows a germline mismatch at one end, possibly a read error. This CDR3 is 15 amino acids long. Germline CDR1 is MDHEN and CDR2 is SYDVKM. Time point noted: newly diagnosed GD, antithyroid drugs for less than 3 months. PBMC RNA was the source of the TCR library. Assembly of TCR beta libraries relied on iRepertoire HTBI primers together with Arm-PCR of CDR3 regions. TCRdb analysed the multiplex PCR reads with MiXCR anew, one entry per CDR3 protein. The sample consists of about 200,000 distinct CDR3 sequences, about 16% of them appearing once. These data are taken from a study of regulatory T cells in long-lasting Graves disease. Points from the study as a whole: Persistent disease preferred TRBV28, TRBJ1-2 and TRBJ2-5; new disease, TRBV20-1 and TRBJ2-1. Persistent Graves' patients showed a TCR diversity that was lower than that of newly diagnosed ones.

The sample was peripheral blood mononuclear cells (PBMCs), taken at new diagnosis, from a patient treated with antithyroid drugs. The chain carries TRBV28 and TRBJ2-2; 7 bases line up with TRBD1. This sequence was found in a female donor with Graves disease. CDR3 loop: CASSERGLSTGELFF. CDR3 DNA sequence: TGCGCCAGCAGTGAAAGGGGGCTGAGCACCGGGGAGCTGTTTTTT.